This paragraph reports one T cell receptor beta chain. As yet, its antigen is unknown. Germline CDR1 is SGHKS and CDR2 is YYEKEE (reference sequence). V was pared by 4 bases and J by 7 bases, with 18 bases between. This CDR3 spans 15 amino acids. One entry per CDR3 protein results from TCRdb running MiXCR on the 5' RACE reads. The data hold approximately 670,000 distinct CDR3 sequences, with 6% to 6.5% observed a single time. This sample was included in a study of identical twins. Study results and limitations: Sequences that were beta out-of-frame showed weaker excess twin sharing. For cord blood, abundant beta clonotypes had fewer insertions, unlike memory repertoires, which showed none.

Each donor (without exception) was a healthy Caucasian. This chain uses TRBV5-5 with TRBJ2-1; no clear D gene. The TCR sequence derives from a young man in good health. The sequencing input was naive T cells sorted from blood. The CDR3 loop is CASSGEAWAGNEQFF. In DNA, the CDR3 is TGTGCCAGCAGCGGGGAAGCTTGGGCTGGGAATGAGCAGTTCTTC.